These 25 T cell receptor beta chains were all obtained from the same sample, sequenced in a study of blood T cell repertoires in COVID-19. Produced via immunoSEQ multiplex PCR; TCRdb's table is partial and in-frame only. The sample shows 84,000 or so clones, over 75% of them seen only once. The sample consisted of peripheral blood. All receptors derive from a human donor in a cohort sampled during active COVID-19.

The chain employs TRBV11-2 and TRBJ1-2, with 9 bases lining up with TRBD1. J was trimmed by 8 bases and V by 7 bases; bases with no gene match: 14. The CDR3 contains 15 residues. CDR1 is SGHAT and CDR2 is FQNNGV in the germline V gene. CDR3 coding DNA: TGTGCCAGCAACAGGGGGCGAGCACGAGGAGAGGGCTACACCTTC. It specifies CASNRGRARGEGYTF.

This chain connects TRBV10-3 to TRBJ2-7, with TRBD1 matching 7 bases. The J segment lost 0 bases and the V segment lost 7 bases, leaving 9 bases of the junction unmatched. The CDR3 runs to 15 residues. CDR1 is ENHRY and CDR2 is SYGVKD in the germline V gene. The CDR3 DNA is TGTGCCATCAAAGGCTCGGGACAGCGCTCCTACGAGCAGTACTTC. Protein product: CAIKGSGQRSYEQYF.

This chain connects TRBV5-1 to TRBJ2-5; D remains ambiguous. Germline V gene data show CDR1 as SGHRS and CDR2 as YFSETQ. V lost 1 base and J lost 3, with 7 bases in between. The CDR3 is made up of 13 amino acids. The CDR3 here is CASSLLVEETQYF. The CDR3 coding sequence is TGCGCCAGCAGCTTGCTAGTGGAAGAGACCCAGTACTTC.

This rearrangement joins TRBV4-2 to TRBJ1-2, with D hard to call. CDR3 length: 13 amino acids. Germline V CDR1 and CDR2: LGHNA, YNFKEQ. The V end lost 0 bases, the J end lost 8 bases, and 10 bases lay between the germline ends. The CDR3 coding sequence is TGTGCCAGCAGCCAAGACGGGGTTGGGGGCTACACCTTC. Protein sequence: CASSQDGVGGYTF.

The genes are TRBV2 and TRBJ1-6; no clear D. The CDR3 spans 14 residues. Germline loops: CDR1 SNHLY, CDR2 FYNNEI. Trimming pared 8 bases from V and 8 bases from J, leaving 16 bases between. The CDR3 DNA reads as TGTGCCAGCGGGTCACAGACCTCAGATTCACCCCTCCACTTT. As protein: CASGSQTSDSPLHF. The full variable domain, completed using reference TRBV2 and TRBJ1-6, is EPEVTQTPSHQVTQMGQEVILRCVPISNHLYFYWYRQILGQKVEFLVSFYNNEISEKSEIFDDQFSVERPDGSNFTLKIRSTKLEDSAMYFCASGSQTSDSPLHFGNGTRLTVT.

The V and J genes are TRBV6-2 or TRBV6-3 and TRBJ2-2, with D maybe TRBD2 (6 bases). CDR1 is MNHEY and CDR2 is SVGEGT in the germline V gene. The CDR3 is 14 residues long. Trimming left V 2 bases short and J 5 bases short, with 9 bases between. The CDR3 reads CASSYRGGTGELFF. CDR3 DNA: TGTGCCAGCAGTTACAGGGGAGGAACCGGGGAGCTGTTTTTT.

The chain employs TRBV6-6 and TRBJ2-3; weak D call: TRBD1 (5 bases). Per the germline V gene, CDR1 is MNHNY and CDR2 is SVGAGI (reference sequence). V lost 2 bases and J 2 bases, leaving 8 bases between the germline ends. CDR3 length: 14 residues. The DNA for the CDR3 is TGTGCCAGCAGTTACCAGGGTACCACAGATACGCAGTATTTT. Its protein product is CASSYQGTTDTQYF.

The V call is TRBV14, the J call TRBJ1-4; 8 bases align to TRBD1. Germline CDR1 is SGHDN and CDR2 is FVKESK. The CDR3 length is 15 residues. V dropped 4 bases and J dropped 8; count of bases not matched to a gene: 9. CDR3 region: CASSPGQGVSEKLFF. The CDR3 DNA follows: TGTGCCAGCAGCCCTGGACAGGGTGTCAGCGAAAAACTGTTTTTT.

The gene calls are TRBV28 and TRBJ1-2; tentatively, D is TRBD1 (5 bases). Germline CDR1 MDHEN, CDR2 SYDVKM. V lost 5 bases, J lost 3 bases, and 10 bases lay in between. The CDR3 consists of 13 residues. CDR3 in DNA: TGTGCCAGCAGTCTCGGGGGGGACTATGGCTACACCTTC. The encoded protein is CASSLGGDYGYTF.

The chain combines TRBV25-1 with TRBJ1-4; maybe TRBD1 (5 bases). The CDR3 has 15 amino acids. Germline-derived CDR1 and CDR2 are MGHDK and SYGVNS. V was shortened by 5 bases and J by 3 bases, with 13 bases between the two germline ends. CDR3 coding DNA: TGTGCCAGCAGTCAGTGGGGGGGGTCTAATGAAAAACTGTTTTTT. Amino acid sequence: CASSQWGGSNEKLFF. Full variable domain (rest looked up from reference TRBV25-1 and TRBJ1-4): EADIYQTPRYLVIGTGKKITLECSQTMGHDKMYWYQQDPGMELHLIHYSYGVNSTEKGDLSSESTVSRIRTEHFPLTLESARPSHTSQYLCASSQWGGSNEKLFFGSGTQLSVL.

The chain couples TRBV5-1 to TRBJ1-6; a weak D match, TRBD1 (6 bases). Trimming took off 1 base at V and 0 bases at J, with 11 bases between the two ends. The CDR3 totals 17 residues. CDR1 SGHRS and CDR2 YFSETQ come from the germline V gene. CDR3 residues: CASSLWQGSSYNSPLHF. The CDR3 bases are TGCGCCAGCAGCTTGTGGCAGGGGAGCTCCTATAATTCACCCCTCCACTTT. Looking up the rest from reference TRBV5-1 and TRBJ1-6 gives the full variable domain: KAGVTQTPRYLIKTRGQQVTLSCSPISGHRSVSWYQQTPGQGLQFLFEYFSETQRNKGNFPGRFSGRQFSNSRSEMNVSTLELGDSALYLCASSLWQGSSYNSPLHFGNGTRLTVT.

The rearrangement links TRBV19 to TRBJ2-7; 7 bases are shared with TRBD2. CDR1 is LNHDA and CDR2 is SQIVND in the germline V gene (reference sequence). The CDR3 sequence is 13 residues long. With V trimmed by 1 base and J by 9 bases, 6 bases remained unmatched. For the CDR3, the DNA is TGTGCCAGTAGTATAGGCCGGGGGGATGCGCAGTACTTC. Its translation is CASSIGRGDAQYF.

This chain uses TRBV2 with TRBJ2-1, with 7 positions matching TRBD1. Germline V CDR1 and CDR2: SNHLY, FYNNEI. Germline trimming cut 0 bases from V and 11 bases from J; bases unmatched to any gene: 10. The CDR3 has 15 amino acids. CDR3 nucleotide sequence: TGTGCCAGCAGTGAAGCAGCACAGGGGTTGGGTCAGCAGTTCTTC. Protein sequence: CASSEAAQGLGQQFF.

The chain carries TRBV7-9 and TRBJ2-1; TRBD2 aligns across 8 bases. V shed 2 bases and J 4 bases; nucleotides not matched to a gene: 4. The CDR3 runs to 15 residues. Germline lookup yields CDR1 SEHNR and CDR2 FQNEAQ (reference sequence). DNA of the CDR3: TGTGCCAGCAGCTTATCGGGGGGGCCTTACAATGAGCAGTTCTTC. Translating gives CASSLSGGPYNEQFF.

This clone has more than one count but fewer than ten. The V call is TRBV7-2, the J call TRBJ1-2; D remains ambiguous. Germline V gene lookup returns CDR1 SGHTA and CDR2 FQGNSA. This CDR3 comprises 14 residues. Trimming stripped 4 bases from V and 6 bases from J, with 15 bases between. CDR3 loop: CASSSWRRRDGYTF. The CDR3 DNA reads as TGTGCCAGCAGCTCCTGGAGGAGGCGAGATGGCTACACCTTC. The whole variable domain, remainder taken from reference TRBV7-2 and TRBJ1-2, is GAGVSQSPSNKVTEKGKDVELRCDPISGHTALYWYRQSLGQGLEFLIYFQGNSAPDKSGLPSDRFSAERTGGSVSTLTIQRTQQEDSAVYLCASSSWRRRDGYTFGSGTRLTVV.

This CDR3 reads CASRQGGPRETQYF. CDR3 sequence (DNA): TGCGCCAGCAGGCAGGGGGGCCCGAGGGAGACCCAGTACTTC. The J gene is TRBJ2-5, the V gene TRBV5-1; D possibly corresponds to TRBD1 (7 bases). V lost 5 bases and J lost 5, with 16 bases in between. The germline CDR1 and CDR2 sequences are SGHRS and YFSETQ. The CDR3 consists of 14 residues.

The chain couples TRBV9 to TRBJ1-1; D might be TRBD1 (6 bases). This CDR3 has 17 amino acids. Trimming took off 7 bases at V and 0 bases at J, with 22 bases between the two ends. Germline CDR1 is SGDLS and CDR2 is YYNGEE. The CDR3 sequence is CASRWILWGPMNTEAFF. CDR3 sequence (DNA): TGTGCCAGCCGTTGGATTCTCTGGGGGCCCATGAACACTGAAGCTTTCTTT.

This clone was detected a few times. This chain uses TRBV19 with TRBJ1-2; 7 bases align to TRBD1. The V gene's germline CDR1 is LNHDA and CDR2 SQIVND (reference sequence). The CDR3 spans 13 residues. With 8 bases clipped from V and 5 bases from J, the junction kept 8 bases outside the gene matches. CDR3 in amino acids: CASEETGSYGYTF. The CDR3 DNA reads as TGTGCCAGTGAGGAGACAGGGTCTTATGGCTACACCTTC.

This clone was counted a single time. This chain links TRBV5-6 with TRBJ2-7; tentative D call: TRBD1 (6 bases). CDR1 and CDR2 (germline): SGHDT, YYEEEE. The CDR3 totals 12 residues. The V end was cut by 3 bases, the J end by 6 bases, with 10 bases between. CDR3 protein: CASSWAGVEQYF. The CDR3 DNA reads TGTGCCAGCAGCTGGGCAGGGGTCGAGCAGTACTTC. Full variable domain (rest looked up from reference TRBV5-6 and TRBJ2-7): DAGVTQSPTHLIKTRGQQVTLRCSPKSGHDTVSWYQQALGQGPQFIFQYYEEEERQRGNFPDRFSGHQFPNYSSELNVNALLLGDSALYLCASSWAGVEQYFGPGTRLTVT.

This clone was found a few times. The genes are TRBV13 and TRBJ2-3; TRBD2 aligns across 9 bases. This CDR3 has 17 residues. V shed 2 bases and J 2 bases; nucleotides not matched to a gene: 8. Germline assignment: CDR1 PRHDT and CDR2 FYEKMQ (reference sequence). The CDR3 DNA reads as TGTGCCAGCAGCTTAAGGTTAGCGGGGGCCGCCACAGATACGCAGTATTTT. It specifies CASSLRLAGAATDTQYF.

The CDR3 DNA follows: TGTGCCAGCATCCCTTGGGGCAGGGGTAGGGATGAGCAGTTCTTC. Translating gives CASIPWGRGRDEQFF. The genes are TRBV28 and TRBJ2-1; TRBD1 might be the D (6 bases). Trimming took 7 bases from V and 8 from J, leaving 21 bases between them. CDR1 and CDR2 from the germline V gene are MDHEN and SYDVKM. The CDR3 runs 15 residues.

This CDR3 reads CASSPGASSYEQYF. CDR3 in DNA: TGTGCCAGCAGCCCAGGGGCAAGCTCCTACGAGCAGTACTTC. This chain connects TRBV7-9 to TRBJ2-7, with D possibly matching TRBD1 (6 bases). The CDR3 has 14 residues. V gave up 5 bases and J gave up 0 bases, with 11 bases separating them. Germline CDR1 reads SEHNR; CDR2 reads FQNEAQ (reference sequence).

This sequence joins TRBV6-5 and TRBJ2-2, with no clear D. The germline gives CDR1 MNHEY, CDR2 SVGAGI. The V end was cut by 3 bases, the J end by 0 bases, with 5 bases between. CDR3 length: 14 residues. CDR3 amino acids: CASSYYTNTGELFF. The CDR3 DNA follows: TGTGCCAGCAGTTATTACACGAACACCGGGGAGCTGTTTTTT.

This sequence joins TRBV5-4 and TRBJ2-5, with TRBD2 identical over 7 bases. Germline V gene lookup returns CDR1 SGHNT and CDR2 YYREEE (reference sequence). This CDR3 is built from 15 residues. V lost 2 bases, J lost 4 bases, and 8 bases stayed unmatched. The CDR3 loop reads CASSFGGGISETQYF. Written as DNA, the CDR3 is TGTGCCAGCAGCTTTGGGGGGGGGATCTCAGAGACCCAGTACTTC.

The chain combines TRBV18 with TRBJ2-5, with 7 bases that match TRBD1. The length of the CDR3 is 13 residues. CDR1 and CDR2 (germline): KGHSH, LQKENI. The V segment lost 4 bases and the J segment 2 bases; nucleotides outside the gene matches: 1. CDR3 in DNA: TGTGCCAGCTCACGGGACAGACAAGAGACCCAGTACTTC. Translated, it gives CASSRDRQETQYF.